The 2 T cell receptor beta chains below were found in one sample sequenced in a study of cytotoxic CD8 clonotypes in ibrutinib-treated CLL. Sequenced by immunoSEQ multiplex PCR; TCRdb stores in-frame clones only, minus some. The sample shows over 120,000 clones, approximately 80% of them seen only once. The source material was PBMCs, sampled after 24 months of ibrutinib treatment. Receptors originate from a human donor with chronic lymphocytic leukemia.

This chain connects TRBV7-3 to TRBJ2-2; 12 nucleotides match TRBD2. The V gene end was trimmed by 5 bases and the J gene end by 5 bases; junction bases not matched to a gene: 3. CDR1 is SGHTA, CDR2 FQGTGA, per germline. CDR3 length: 15 amino acids. The CDR3 sequence: CASSLGTSGTGELFF. In DNA form, the CDR3 reads TGTGCCAGCAGCCTCGGGACTAGCGGGACCGGGGAGCTGTTTTTT.

The rearrangement links TRBV2 to TRBJ2-1, with 8 bases matching TRBD2. V dropped 8 bases and J dropped 2; count of bases not matched to a gene: 20. Per germline, CDR1 SNHLY and CDR2 FYNNEI. The CDR3 is 19 residues long. The CDR3 DNA follows: TGTGCCAGCGGAGAGACGGGACTAGTCTTCTTGTCGACCTACAATGAGCAGTTCTTC. This translates into CASGETGLVFLSTYNEQFF.